This T cell receptor beta chain is drawn from a study of T cells in tuberculosis. Cells were sorted from thawed PBMC rested overnight and stained with GMM-loaded CD1B tetramer, viability dye and anti-CD3. CD1B tetramers were loaded with Rhodococcus equi-derived C32 glucose monomycolate. V lost 6 bases, J lost 6 bases, and 15 bases lay in between. CDR1 is MNHNS and CDR2 is SASEGT in the germline V gene. This CDR3 has 15 amino acids. Sequenced by immunoSEQ multiplex PCR; TCRdb stores in-frame clones only, minus some. The sample records 55,000 to 70,000 clones, about four fifths being singletons. This TCR was recovered from an adult woman with latent tuberculosis. The source material was CD1b-GMM tetramer-negative cells sorted from PBMCs. J is TRBJ1-6 and V is TRBV6-1; tentative D call: TRBD1 (6 bases). CDR3 region: CASRLDSGVNSPLHF. CDR3 bases: TGTGCCAGCAGATTGGACAGCGGGGTTAATTCACCCCTCCACTTT.